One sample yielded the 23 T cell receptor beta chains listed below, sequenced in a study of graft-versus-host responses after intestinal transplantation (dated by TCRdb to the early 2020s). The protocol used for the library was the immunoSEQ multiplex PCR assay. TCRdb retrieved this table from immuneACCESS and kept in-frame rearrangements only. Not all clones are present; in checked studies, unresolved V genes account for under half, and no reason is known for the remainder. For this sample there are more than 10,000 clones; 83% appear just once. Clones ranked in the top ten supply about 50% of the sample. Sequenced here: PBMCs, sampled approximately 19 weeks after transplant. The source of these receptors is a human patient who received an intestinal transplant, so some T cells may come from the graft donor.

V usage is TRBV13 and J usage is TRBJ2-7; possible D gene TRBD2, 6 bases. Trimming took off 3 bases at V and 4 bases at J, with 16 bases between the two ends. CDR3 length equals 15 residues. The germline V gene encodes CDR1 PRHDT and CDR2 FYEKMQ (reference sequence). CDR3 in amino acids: CASSFVGGGKYEQYF. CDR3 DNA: TGTGCCAGCAGCTTCGTCGGGGGTGGGAAATACGAGCAGTACTTC.

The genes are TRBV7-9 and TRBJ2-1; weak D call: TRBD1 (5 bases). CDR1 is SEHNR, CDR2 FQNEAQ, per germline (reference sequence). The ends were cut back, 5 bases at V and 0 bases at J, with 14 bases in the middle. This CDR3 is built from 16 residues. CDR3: CASSPPDRYSYNEQFF. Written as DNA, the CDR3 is TGTGCCAGCAGCCCCCCAGACAGATACTCCTACAATGAGCAGTTCTTC.

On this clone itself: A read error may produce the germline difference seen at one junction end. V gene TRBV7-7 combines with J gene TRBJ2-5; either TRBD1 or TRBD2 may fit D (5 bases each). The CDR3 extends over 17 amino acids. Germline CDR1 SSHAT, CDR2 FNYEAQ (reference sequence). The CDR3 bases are TGTGCTAGCAGCTTAGCGCCGAGACCCAACAGGTTGGGGACCCAGTACTTC. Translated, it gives CASSLAPRPNRLGTQYF.

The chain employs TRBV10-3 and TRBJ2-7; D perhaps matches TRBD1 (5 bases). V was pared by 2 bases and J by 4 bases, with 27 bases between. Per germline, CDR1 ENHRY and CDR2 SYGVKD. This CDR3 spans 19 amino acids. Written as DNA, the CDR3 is TGTGCCATCAGTGAGCGTATACAGGCGTCTCCCGTGACTGGGTACGAGCAGTACTTC. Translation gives CAISERIQASPVTGYEQYF.

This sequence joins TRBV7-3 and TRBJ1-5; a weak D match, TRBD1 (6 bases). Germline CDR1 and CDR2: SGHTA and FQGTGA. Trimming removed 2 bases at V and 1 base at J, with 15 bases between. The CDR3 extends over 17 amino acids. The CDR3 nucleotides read TGTGCCAGCAGCTTATGGGAGGGGGTGGAAAGCAATCAGCCCCAGCATTTT. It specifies CASSLWEGVESNQPQHF.

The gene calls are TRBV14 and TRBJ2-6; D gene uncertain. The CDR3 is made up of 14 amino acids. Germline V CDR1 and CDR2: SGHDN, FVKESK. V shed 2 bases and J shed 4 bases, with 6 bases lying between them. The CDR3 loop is CASSQLQGANVLTF. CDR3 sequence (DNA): TGTGCCAGCAGCCAATTACAGGGGGCCAACGTCCTGACTTTC.

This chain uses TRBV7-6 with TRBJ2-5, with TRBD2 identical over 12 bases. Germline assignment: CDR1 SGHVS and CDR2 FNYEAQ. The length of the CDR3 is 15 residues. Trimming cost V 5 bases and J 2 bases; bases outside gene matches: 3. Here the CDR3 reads CASSRGTSGQETQYF. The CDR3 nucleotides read TGTGCCAGCAGCAGGGGGACTAGCGGGCAAGAGACCCAGTACTTC.

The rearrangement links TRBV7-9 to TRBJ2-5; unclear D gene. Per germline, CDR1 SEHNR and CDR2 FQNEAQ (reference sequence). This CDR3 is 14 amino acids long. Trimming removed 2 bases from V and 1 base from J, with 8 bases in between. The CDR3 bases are TGTGCCAGCAGCTTATTGGCAGTCCAAGAGACCCAGTACTTC. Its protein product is CASSLLAVQETQYF.

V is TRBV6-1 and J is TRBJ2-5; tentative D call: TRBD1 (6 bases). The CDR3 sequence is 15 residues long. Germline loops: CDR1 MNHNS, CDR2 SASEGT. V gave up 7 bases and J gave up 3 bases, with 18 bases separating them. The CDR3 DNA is TGTGCCAGCATCTCGGGCAGGGGTACGAAAGAGACCCAGTACTTC. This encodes CASISGRGTKETQYF.

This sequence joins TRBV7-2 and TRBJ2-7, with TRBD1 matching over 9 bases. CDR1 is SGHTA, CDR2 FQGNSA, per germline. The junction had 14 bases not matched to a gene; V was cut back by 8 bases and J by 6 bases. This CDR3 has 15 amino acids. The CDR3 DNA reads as TGTGCCAGCGGACGACGACCGGGACAGGGTTCCGAGCAGTACTTC. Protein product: CASGRRPGQGSEQYF.

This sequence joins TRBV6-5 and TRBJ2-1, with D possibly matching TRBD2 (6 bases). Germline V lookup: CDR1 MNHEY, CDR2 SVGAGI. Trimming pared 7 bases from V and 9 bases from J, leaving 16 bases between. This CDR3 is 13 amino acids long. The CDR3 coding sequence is TGTGCCAGCACTATGTCCTCGGAGGGTGAGCAGTTCTTC. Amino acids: CASTMSSEGEQFF.

For the CDR3, the DNA is TGTGCCACCAGCATGTACGAAGATACGCAGTATTTT. This codes for CATSMYEDTQYF. This rearrangement joins TRBV15 to TRBJ2-3; the D is unclear. Trimming took off 4 bases at V and 5 bases at J, with 7 bases between the two ends. The CDR3 sequence is 12 residues long. Germline V gene data show CDR1 as LNHNV and CDR2 as YYDKDF (reference sequence).

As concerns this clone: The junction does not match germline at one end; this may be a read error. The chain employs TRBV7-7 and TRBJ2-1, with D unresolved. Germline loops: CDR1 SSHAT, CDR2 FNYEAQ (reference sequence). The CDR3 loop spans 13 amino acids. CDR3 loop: CASSLELWNEQFF. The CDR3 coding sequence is TGTGCTAGCAGCTTAGAACTGTGGAATGAGCAGTTCTTC.

In DNA, the CDR3 is TGTGCCAGCAGCTTGGAGCAGGGGAGCGACACCGGGGAGCTGTTTTTT. Translated, it gives CASSLEQGSDTGELFF. The V and J genes are TRBV5-4 and TRBJ2-2, with a possible D match to TRBD1 (6 bases). The CDR3 length is 16 residues. From germline, CDR1 is SGHNT and CDR2 YYREEE (reference sequence). V was pared by 0 bases and J by 3 bases, with 12 bases between.

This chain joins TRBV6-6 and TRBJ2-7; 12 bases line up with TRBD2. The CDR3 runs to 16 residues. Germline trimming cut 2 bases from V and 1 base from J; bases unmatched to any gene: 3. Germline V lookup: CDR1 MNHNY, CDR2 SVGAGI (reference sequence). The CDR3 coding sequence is TGTGCCAGCAGTTACCCAGGGACTAGCGGGTCCTACGAGCAGTACTTC. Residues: CASSYPGTSGSYEQYF.

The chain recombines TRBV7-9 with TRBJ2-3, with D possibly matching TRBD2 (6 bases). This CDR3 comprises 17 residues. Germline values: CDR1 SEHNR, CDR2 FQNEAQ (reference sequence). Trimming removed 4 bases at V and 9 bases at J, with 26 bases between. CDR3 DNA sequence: TGTGCCAGCAGCTCCTCAACAACGAGCCGAACTAGCTGGACGCAGTATTTT. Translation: CASSSSTTSRTSWTQYF. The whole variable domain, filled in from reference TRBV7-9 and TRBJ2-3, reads DTGVSQNPRHKITKRGQNVTFRCDPISEHNRLYWYRQTLGQGPEFLTYFQNEAQLEKSRLLSDRFSAERPKGSFSTLEIQRTEQGDSAMYLCASSSSTTSRTSWTQYFGPGTRLTVL.

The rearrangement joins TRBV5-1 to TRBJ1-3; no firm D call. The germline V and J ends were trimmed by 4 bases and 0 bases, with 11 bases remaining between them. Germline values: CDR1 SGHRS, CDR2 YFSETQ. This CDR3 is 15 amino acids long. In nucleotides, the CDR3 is TGCGCCAGCAGCCCGCTGCTGGTCTCTGGAAACACCATATATTTT. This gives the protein CASSPLLVSGNTIYF.

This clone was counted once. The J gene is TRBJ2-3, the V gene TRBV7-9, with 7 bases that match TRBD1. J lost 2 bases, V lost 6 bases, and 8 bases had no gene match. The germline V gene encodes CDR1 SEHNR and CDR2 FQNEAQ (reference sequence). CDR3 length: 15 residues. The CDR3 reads CASSNRDRDTDTQYF. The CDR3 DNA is TGTGCCAGCAGTAATAGGGACAGAGACACAGATACGCAGTATTTT.

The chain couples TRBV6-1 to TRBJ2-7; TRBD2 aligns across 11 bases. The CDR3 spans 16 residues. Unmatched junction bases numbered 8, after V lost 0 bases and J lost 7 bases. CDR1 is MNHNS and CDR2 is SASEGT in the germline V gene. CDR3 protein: CASSEASGTSGLEQYF. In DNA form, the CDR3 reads TGTGCCAGCAGTGAAGCTTCCGGGACTAGCGGCTTAGAGCAGTACTTC.

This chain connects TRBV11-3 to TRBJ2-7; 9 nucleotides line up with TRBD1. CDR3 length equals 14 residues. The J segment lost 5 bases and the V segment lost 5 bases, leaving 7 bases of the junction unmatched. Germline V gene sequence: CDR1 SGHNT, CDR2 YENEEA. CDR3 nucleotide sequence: TGTGCCAGCAGCAACACAGGGGGCTTCCACGAGCAGTACTTC. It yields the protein CASSNTGGFHEQYF.

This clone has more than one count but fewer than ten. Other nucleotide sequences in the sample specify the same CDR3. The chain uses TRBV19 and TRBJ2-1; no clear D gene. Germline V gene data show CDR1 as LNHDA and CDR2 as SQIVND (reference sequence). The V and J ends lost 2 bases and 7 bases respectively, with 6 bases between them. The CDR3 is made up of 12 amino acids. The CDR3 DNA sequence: TGTGCCAGTAGTATATACGGAAATGAGCAGTTCTTC. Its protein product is CASSIYGNEQFF.

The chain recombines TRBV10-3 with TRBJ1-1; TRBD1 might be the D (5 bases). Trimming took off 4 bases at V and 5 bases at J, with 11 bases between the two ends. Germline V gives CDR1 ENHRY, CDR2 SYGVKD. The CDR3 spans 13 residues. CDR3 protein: CAISGEGRTEAFF. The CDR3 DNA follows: TGTGCCATCAGTGGGGAGGGGAGGACTGAAGCTTTCTTT.

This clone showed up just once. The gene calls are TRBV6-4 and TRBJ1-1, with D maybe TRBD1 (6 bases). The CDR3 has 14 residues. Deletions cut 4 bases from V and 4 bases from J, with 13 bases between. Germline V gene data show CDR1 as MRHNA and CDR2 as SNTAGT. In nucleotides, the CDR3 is TGTGCCAGCAGTGTTGGGACATCCGCCACTGAAGCTTTCTTT. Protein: CASSVGTSATEAFF.